This T cell receptor beta chain is from a study of blood T cell repertoires in COVID-19. Study-level background: Samples taken during acute and convalescent COVID-19 were collected in the United States, Italy and Spain. PBMCs, B-cell-depleted T cells, or T cells were the source of the cDNA or gDNA that made up the material.

This table comes from immunoSEQ multiplex PCR, and its TCRdb copy is limited to in-frame clones, with some not included. The table lists 120,000 to 150,000 clones, under 90% of them singletons. Germline lookup yields CDR1 MDHEN and CDR2 SYDVKM. V shed 2 bases and J 3 bases; nucleotides not matched to a gene: 4. The CDR3 contains 14 residues. Sequenced input: peripheral blood. The receptor's source is a human donor in a cohort sampled during active COVID-19. The chain is built from TRBV28 and TRBJ2-7; TRBD1 matches 7 bases. The CDR3 DNA reads as TGTGCCAGCAGTTTAGGGTACAGGGGCTACGAGCAGTACTTC. Translated: CASSLGYRGYEQYF.